The 4 T cell receptor beta chains listed next were all sequenced from one sample in a study of blood T cell repertoires in COVID-19. Produced via immunoSEQ multiplex PCR; TCRdb's table is partial and in-frame only. The sample lists approximately 54,000 clones, approximately 90% occurring once. Sequencing was done on a sample of peripheral blood. Receptor source: a woman in her thirties or forties with active COVID-19.

V and J are TRBV7-8 and TRBJ2-5; possible D gene TRBD2, 6 bases. Germline lookup yields CDR1 SGHVS and CDR2 FQNEAQ. The CDR3 runs 16 residues. Trimming pared 1 base from V and 2 bases from J, leaving 14 bases between. The CDR3 DNA reads as TGTGCCAGCAGCTTAGAGCTAGCGCAGAATCAAGAGACCCAGTACTTC. Encoded protein: CASSLELAQNQETQYF.

The chain combines TRBV29-1 with TRBJ2-1; TRBD2 agrees at 9 bases. Germline V gives CDR1 SQVTM, CDR2 ANQGSEA. The CDR3 extends over 12 amino acids. With 7 bases clipped from V and 7 bases from J, the junction kept 5 bases outside the gene matches. The CDR3 DNA reads TGCAGCGGTGCGGGGGGGGAGAATGAGCAGTTCTTC. Translating gives CSGAGGENEQFF.

This chain uses TRBV7-3 with TRBJ2-3, with 8 positions matching TRBD2. V lost 4 bases to trimming and J lost 2 bases; unmatched junction nucleotides: 5. The CDR3 loop spans 15 amino acids. Germline lookup yields CDR1 SGHTA and CDR2 FQGTGA. CDR3 nucleotides: TGTGCCAGCAGCTATTCGGGGGGGCCCACAGATACGCAGTATTTT. Translation: CASSYSGGPTDTQYF. The entire variable domain, with the rest obtained from reference TRBV7-3 and TRBJ2-3, is as follows: GAGVSQTPSNKVTEKGKYVELRCDPISGHTALYWYRQSLGQGPEFLIYFQGTGAADDSGLPNDRFFAVRPEGSVSTLKIQRTERGDSAVYLCASSYSGGPTDTQYFGPGTRLTVL.

The chain couples TRBV19 to TRBJ2-1; 11 bases align to TRBD1. Germline lookup yields CDR1 LNHDA and CDR2 SQIVND (reference sequence). This CDR3 comprises 10 residues. Losses at the gene ends were 8 bases for V and 16 bases for J; bases not matched to a gene: 4. CDR3 region: CASGDRGEFF. Here the CDR3 DNA reads TGTGCCAGTGGGGACAGGGGGGAATTCTTC.